These 18 T cell receptor beta chains share one sample of origin, sequenced in a study of T cell responses to AZD1222 COVID-19 vaccine. Clones were sequenced by immunoSEQ multiplex PCR, and TCRdb holds only the in-frame ones, with some missing. Among fewer than 200,000 clones, approximately 90% were seen once, and the ten largest hold roughly 6%. The sample here was peripheral blood, taken on day 0 of AZD1222 vaccination. The receptors were gathered from an adult in good health.

The DNA of the CDR3 is TGTGCCAGCAGCCATTCGCAGGGACGCCAAGAGACCCAGTACTTC. As protein: CASSHSQGRQETQYF. The rearrangement links TRBV27 to TRBJ2-5; D possibly matches TRBD1 or TRBD2 (5 bases each). The germline CDR1 and CDR2 sequences are MNHEY and SMNVEV (reference sequence). CDR3 length equals 15 residues. Trimming took 6 bases from V and 1 from J, leaving 15 bases between them.

The rearrangement uses TRBV6-4 and TRBJ2-2; D might be TRBD2 (5 bases). V was pared by 6 bases and J by 1 base, with 12 bases between. Germline lookup yields CDR1 MRHNA and CDR2 SNTAGT. The CDR3 is 15 amino acids. The CDR3: CASSPLGRNTGELFF. The CDR3 nucleotides are TGTGCCAGCAGCCCCCTAGGGAGGAACACCGGGGAGCTGTTTTTT.

DNA of the CDR3: TGCGCCAGCAGCCCTCAGGCGGGGGTAAATGAGCAGTTCTTC. Protein product: CASSPQAGVNEQFF. V usage is TRBV10-1 and J usage is TRBJ2-1; 7 nucleotides match TRBD2. This CDR3 has 14 amino acids. Germline V gene lookup returns CDR1 WNHNN and CDR2 SYGVQD (reference sequence). V shed 6 bases and J 7 bases; nucleotides not matched to a gene: 9.

This chain connects TRBV7-3 to TRBJ2-1, with D hard to call. The ends were cut back, 1 base at V and 6 bases at J, with 7 bases in the middle. The CDR3 has 13 residues. CDR1 and CDR2 (germline): SGHTA, FQGTGA. CDR3 sequence: CASSLSPSNEQFF. DNA for the CDR3: TGTGCCAGCAGCTTAAGTCCCTCCAATGAGCAGTTCTTC.

The chain employs TRBV6-2 or TRBV6-3 and TRBJ2-7; D is tentatively TRBD1 or TRBD2 (5 bases each). The CDR3 totals 13 residues. Trimming stripped 2 bases from V and 6 bases from J, with 11 bases between. Germline V gene lookup returns CDR1 MNHEY and CDR2 SVGEGT. The CDR3: CASSYRGRSEQYF. CDR3 coding DNA: TGTGCCAGCAGTTACCGGGGCCGGAGCGAGCAGTACTTC.

The V and J genes are TRBV3-1 (or the pseudogene TRBV3-2) and TRBJ1-6; D not certain. The germline V gene encodes CDR1 LGHDT and CDR2 YNNKEL (reference sequence). The ends were cut back, 4 bases at V and 6 bases at J, with 7 bases in the middle. The CDR3 has 13 amino acids. CDR3 nucleotides: TGTGCCAGCAGCCCCCTGGTTAATTCACCCCTCCACTTT. Its translation is CASSPLVNSPLHF.

The genes are TRBV29-1 and TRBJ1-2; TRBD1 aligns across 7 bases. The V gene end was trimmed by 7 bases and the J gene end by 8 bases; junction bases not matched to a gene: 13. The CDR3 is 13 amino acids. The germline gives CDR1 SQVTM, CDR2 ANQGSEA. The CDR3 sequence: CSARRATGDGYTF. The CDR3 DNA follows: TGCAGCGCGCGAAGGGCCACAGGGGACGGCTACACCTTC.

The chain uses TRBV28 and TRBJ2-7; 9 nucleotides line up with TRBD1. This CDR3 region has 14 residues. Germline CDR1 reads MDHEN; CDR2 reads SYDVKM. The trim removed 5 bases at V and 3 bases at J, leaving 5 bases unmatched. The DNA of the CDR3 is TGTGCCAGCAGTAGGACAGGGGCCCTCTACGAGCAGTACTTC. This encodes CASSRTGALYEQYF.

The chain joins TRBV3-1 (or the pseudogene TRBV3-2) to TRBJ2-5; 8 bases are shared with TRBD1. The germline V gene encodes CDR1 LGHDT and CDR2 YNNKEL (reference sequence). The V and J ends lost 0 bases and 4 bases, in that order; junction bases with no gene match: 7. CDR3 length equals 16 residues. CDR3 nucleotide sequence: TGTGCCAGCAGCCAAGATCTTTTCGGACAGGGAGAGACCCAGTACTTC. Protein: CASSQDLFGQGETQYF.

The genes are TRBV7-9 and TRBJ1-1; possible D gene TRBD1, 5 bases. The CDR3 extends over 13 amino acids. With 5 bases removed from V and 3 bases from J, the gap between germline ends came to 10 bases. Germline V gene data show CDR1 as SEHNR and CDR2 as FQNEAQ (reference sequence). The CDR3 DNA follows: TGTGCCAGCAGCCGACAGTCATACACTGAAGCTTTCTTT. Its translation is CASSRQSYTEAFF.

The chain carries TRBV7-2 and TRBJ1-4; D is ambiguous. The V end was cut by 5 bases, the J end by 3 bases, with 13 bases between. The germline CDR1 and CDR2 sequences are SGHTA and FQGNSA. This CDR3 is built from 15 residues. DNA of the CDR3: TGTGCCAGCAGCGCCCCGCGGGGAGCTAATGAAAAACTGTTTTTT. Translated, it gives CASSAPRGANEKLFF. Full variable domain (remainder filled in from reference TRBV7-2 and TRBJ1-4): GAGVSQSPSNKVTEKGKDVELRCDPISGHTALYWYRQSLGQGLEFLIYFQGNSAPDKSGLPSDRFSAERTGGSVSTLTIQRTQQEDSAVYLCASSAPRGANEKLFFGSGTQLSVL.

The genes are TRBV6-5 and TRBJ1-2; D may be TRBD1 (5 bases). The CDR3 has 13 amino acids. Germline assignment: CDR1 MNHEY and CDR2 SVGAGI. Trimming took off 2 bases at V and 7 bases at J, with 11 bases between the two ends. The CDR3 sequence is CASSYQGRGGYTF. The CDR3 DNA reads as TGTGCCAGCAGTTACCAGGGAAGGGGTGGCTACACCTTC.

The chain couples TRBV9 to TRBJ1-3, with D hard to call. From germline, CDR1 is SGDLS and CDR2 YYNGEE. V was cut by 0 bases and J by 0 bases, with 7 bases left in between. This CDR3 spans 15 amino acids. In nucleotides, the CDR3 is TGTGCCAGCAGCGTAGCGGTTAACTCTGGAAACACCATATATTTT. This translates into CASSVAVNSGNTIYF.

The chain carries TRBV27 and TRBJ1-1; TRBD1 matches 8 bases. The V gene's germline CDR1 is MNHEY and CDR2 SMNVEV (reference sequence). The trim removed 3 bases at V and 1 base at J, leaving 10 bases unmatched. The CDR3 contains 17 residues. As DNA, the CDR3 is TGTGCCAGCAGTTTCACAAGGACAGGGCGACGGAACACTGAAGCTTTCTTT. Amino acid sequence: CASSFTRTGRRNTEAFF.

This rearrangement joins TRBV19 to TRBJ2-3, with 8 bases matching TRBD2. V shed 2 bases, J shed 6 bases, and the junction held 7 bases outside the gene matches. The germline CDR1 and CDR2 sequences are LNHDA and SQIVND (reference sequence). This CDR3 is 15 amino acids long. In DNA form, the CDR3 reads TGTGCCAGTAGTATAAACGGGGGGGCCAGGGATACGCAGTATTTT. Its translation: CASSINGGARDTQYF.

The CDR3 bases are TGTGCCAGCAGCGCCTTAGGGGGTGGGGAGCAGTACTTC. It encodes CASSALGGGEQYF. The chain recombines TRBV5-6 with TRBJ2-7; D possibly corresponds to TRBD1 (6 bases). The CDR3 totals 13 residues. The V gene lost 4 bases and the J gene lost 7 bases, with 15 bases spanning the gap. Per the germline V gene, CDR1 is SGHDT and CDR2 is YYEEEE. The full variable domain, its missing parts supplied by reference TRBV5-6 and TRBJ2-7, is DAGVTQSPTHLIKTRGQQVTLRCSPKSGHDTVSWYQQALGQGPQFIFQYYEEEERQRGNFPDRFSGHQFPNYSSELNVNALLLGDSALYLCASSALGGGEQYFGPGTRLTVT.

The chain uses TRBV6-1 and TRBJ2-3; D remains ambiguous. Germline assignment: CDR1 MNHNS and CDR2 SASEGT. Trimming took 0 bases from V and 0 from J, leaving 10 bases between them. The CDR3 contains 16 residues. As DNA, the CDR3 is TGTGCCAGCAGTGAAGCCGTAGGACGGAGCACAGATACGCAGTATTTT. This gives the protein CASSEAVGRSTDTQYF.

The genes are TRBV7-3 and TRBJ2-3, with TRBD1 as a possible D gene (6 bases). Between the trimmed V and J ends, which lost 2 bases and 4 bases, there was a span of 13 bases. The CDR3 has 15 amino acids. The germline V gene encodes CDR1 SGHTA and CDR2 FQGTGA. CDR3 residues: CASSLGGSGADTQYF. The CDR3, as DNA: TGTGCCAGCAGCTTAGGGGGCTCTGGGGCAGATACGCAGTATTTT.